This T cell receptor (beta chain) originates from a study of control samples from healthy donors and cancer patients (TCRdb year 2020). Comment on this clone: The target of this receptor is not known. Base qualities are missing; no much larger clone stands one base away.

The protocol used for the library was the immunoSEQ multiplex PCR assay. This is the immuneACCESS table as TCRdb keeps it, with only in-frame sequences that have V and J called. A part of the clones is gone; compared with another copy, unresolved V genes explain less than half, and the rest is unexplained. The sample contains about 130,000 clones, approximately 92% of them found a single time. The ten largest clones take up approximately 0.58% of the sample. The CDR3 sequence holds 15 residues, the cysteine and phenylalanine included. The only DNA kept is the CDR3, 45 bases in frame from the first base. Compared with germline, V lacks 1 base and J lacks 5 bases; bases without a gene match: 3. CDR1 and CDR2 are drawn from the germline V gene: ENHRY, SYGVKD.

The chain links TRBV10-3 with TRBJ1-1; 11 middle bases align to TRBD1. Sample: PBMCs. The TCR was taken from a man older than 75 with head and neck cancer. The CDR3 has the sequence CAISEWDRGTTEAFF. The bases read TGTGCCATCAGTGAGTGGGACAGGGGGACTACTGAAGCTTTCTTT.